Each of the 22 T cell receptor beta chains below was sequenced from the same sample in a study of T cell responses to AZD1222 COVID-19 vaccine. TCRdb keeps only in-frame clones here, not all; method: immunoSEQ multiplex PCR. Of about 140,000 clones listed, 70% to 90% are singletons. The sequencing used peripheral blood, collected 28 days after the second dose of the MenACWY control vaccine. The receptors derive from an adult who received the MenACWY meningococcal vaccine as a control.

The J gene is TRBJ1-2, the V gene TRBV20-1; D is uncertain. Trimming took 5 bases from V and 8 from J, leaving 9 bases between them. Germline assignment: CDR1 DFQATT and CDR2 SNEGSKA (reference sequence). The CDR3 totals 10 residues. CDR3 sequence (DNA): TGCAGTGCTGCCTATATGGGCTACACCTTC. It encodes CSAAYMGYTF.

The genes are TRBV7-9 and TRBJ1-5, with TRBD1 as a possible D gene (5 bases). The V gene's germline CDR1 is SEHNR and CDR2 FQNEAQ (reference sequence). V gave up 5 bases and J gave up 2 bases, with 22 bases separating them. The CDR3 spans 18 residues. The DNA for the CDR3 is TGTGCCAGCAGCGAAAAAACAGGCCATAAGGTGGGCAATCAGCCCCAGCATTTT. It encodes CASSEKTGHKVGNQPQHF.

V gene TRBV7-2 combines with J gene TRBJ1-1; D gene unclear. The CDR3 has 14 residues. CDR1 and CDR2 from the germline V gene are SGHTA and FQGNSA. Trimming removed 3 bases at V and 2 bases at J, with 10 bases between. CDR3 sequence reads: CASSFSGPNTEAFF. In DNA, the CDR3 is TGTGCCAGCAGCTTTTCTGGGCCTAACACTGAAGCTTTCTTT.

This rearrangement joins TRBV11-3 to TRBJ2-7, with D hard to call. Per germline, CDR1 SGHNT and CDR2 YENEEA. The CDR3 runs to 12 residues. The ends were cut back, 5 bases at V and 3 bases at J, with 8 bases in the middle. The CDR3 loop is CASSPRLYEQYF. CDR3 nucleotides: TGTGCCAGCAGCCCTAGACTCTACGAGCAGTACTTC.

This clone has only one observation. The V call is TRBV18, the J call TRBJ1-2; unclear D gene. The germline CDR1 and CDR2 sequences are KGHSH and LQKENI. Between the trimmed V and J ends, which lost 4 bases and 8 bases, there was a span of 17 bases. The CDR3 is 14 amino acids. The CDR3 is CASSHMNQPEGYTF. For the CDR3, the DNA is TGTGCCAGCTCACACATGAACCAGCCGGAAGGCTACACCTTC.

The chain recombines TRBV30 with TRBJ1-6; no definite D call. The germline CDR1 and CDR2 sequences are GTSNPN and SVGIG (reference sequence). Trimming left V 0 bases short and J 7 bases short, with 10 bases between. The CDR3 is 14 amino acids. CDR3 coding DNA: TGTGCCTGGAGTGTCGGCAGGAACAATTCACCCCTCCACTTT. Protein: CAWSVGRNNSPLHF.

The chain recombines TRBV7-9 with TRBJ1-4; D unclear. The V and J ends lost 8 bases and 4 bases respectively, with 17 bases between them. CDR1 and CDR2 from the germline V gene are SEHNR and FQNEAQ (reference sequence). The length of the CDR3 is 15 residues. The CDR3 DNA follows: TGTGCCAGCGGCCCGGGGTCTACCTATAATGAAAAACTGTTTTTT. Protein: CASGPGSTYNEKLFF.

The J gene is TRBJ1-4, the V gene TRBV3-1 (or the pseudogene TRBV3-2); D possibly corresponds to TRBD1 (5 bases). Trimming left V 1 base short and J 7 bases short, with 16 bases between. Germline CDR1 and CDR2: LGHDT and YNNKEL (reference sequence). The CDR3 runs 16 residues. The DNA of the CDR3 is TGTGCCAGCAGCCAAGGTTGGGGGGTGAGGTCTGAAAAACTGTTTTTT. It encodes CASSQGWGVRSEKLFF.

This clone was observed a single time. This chain's CDR3 is CASSPGLSNNEQFF. For the CDR3, the DNA is TGTGCCAGCAGTCCGGGACTGTCTAACAATGAGCAGTTCTTC. V usage is TRBV6-4 and J usage is TRBJ2-1; D possibly corresponds to TRBD2 (6 bases). Trimming cost V 5 bases and J 5 bases, with 13 bases left between them. The CDR3 has 14 residues. The V gene's germline CDR1 is MRHNA and CDR2 SNTAGT.

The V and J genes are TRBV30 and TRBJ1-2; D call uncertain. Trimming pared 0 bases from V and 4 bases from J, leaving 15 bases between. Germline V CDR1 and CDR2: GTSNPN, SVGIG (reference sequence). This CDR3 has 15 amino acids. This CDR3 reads CAWSVGTVGSYGYTF. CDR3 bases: TGTGCCTGGAGTGTCGGCACAGTCGGAAGCTATGGCTACACCTTC.

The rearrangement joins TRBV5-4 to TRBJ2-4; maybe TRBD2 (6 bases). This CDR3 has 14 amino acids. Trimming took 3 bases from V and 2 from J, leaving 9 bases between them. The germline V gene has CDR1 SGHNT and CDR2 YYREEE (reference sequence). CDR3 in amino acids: CASSSAGSKNIQYF. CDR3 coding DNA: TGTGCCAGCAGCTCGGCGGGATCCAAAAACATTCAGTACTTC.

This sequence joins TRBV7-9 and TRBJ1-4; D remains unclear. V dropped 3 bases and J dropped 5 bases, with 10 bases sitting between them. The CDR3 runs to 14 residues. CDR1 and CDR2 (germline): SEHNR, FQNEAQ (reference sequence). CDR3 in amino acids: CASSFSLGNEKLFF. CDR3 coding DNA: TGTGCCAGCAGCTTCTCCCTCGGAAATGAAAAACTGTTTTTT. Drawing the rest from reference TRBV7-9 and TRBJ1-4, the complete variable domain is DTGVSQNPRHKITKRGQNVTFRCDPISEHNRLYWYRQTLGQGPEFLTYFQNEAQLEKSRLLSDRFSAERPKGSFSTLEIQRTEQGDSAMYLCASSFSLGNEKLFFGSGTQLSVL.

The CDR3: CASSQGTGETQPQHF. The CDR3 DNA follows: TGTGCCAGCAGCCAGGGGACAGGGGAAACTCAGCCCCAGCATTTT. The chain couples TRBV3-1 (or the pseudogene TRBV3-2) to TRBJ1-5; the match to TRBD1 covers 10 bases. This CDR3 contains 15 residues. The V segment lost 3 bases and the J segment 6 bases; nucleotides outside the gene matches: 5. Germline values: CDR1 LGHDT, CDR2 YNNKEL (reference sequence).

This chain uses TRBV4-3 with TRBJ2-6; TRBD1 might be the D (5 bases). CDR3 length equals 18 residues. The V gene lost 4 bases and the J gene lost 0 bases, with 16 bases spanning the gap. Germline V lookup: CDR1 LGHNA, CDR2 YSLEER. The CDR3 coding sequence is TGCGCCAGCAGCCTCTCAGGGCGATCAAGCTCTGGGGCCAACGTCCTGACTTTC. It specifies CASSLSGRSSSGANVLTF.

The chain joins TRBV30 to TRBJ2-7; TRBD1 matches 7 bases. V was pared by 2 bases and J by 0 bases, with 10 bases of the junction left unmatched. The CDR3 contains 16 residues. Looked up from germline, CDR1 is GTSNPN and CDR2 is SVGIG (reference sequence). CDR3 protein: CAWSPRTGSSSYEQYF. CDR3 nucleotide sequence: TGTGCCTGGAGTCCAAGGACAGGTTCGAGCTCCTACGAGCAGTACTTC.

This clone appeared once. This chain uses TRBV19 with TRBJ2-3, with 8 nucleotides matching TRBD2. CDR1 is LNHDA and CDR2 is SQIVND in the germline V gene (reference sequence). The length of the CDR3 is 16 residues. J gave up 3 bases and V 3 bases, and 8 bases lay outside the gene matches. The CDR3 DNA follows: TGTGCCAGTAGTATTAGCGGGGCCCGGCGAACAGATACGCAGTATTTT. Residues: CASSISGARRTDTQYF.

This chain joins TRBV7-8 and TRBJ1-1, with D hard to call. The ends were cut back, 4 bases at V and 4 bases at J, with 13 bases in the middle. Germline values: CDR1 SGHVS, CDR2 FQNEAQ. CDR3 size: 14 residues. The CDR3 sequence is CASSSEQLSTEAFF. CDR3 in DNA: TGTGCCAGCAGCTCCGAACAGTTGTCCACTGAAGCTTTCTTT.

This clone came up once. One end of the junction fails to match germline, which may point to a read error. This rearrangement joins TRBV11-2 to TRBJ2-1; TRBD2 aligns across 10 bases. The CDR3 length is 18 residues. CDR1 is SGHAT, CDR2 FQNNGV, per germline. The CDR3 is CASSVDLLSGREYNEQFF. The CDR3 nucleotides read TGTGCCAGCAGCGTAGACCTCCTAAGCGGGAGGGAATACAATGAGCAGTTCTTC.

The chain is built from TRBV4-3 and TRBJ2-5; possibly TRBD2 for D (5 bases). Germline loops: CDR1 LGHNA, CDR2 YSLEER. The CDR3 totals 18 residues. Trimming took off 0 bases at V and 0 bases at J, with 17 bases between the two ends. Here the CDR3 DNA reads TGCGCCAGCAGCCAAGAACCCTTGGGGAGCGTATACCAAGAGACCCAGTACTTC. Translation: CASSQEPLGSVYQETQYF.

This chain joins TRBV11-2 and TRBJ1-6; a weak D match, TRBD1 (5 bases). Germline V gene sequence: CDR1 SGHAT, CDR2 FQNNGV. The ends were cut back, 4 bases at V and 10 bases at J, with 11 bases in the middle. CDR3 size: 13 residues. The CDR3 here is CASSSVTESPLHF. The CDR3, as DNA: TGTGCCAGCAGCTCGGTGACAGAGTCACCCCTCCACTTT. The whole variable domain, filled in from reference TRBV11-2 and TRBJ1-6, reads EAGVAQSPRYKIIEKRQSVAFWCNPISGHATLYWYQQILGQGPKLLIQFQNNGVVDDSQLPKDRFSAERLKGVDSTLKIQPAKLEDSAVYLCASSSVTESPLHFGNGTRLTVT.

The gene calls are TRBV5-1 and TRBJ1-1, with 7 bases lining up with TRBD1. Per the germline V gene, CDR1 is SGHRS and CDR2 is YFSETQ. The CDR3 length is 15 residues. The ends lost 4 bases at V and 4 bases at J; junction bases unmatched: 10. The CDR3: CASSPPRTGLTEAFF. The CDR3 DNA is TGCGCCAGCAGCCCTCCCCGGACAGGTCTCACTGAAGCTTTCTTT.

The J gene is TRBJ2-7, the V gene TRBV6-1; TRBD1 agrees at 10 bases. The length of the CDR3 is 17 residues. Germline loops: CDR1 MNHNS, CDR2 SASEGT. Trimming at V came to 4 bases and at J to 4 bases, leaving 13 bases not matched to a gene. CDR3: CASSGGIPGQGWYEQYF. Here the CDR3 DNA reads TGTGCCAGCAGTGGAGGAATCCCGGGACAGGGGTGGTACGAGCAGTACTTC.